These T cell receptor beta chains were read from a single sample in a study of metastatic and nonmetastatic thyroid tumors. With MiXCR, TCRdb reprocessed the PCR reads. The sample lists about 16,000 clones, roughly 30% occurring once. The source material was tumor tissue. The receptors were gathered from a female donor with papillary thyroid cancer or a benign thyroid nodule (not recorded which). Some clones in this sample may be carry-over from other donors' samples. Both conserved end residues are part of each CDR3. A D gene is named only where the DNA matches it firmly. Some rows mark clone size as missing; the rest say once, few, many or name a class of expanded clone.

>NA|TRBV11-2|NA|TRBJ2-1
CASSPRVGANNEQFF
TGTGCCAGCAGCCCCAGGGTAGGTGCGAACAATGAGCAGTTCTTC
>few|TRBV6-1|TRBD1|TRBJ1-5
CASSEWGTGGRNQPQHF
TGTGCCAGCAGTGAATGGGGGACAGGGGGACGGAATCAGCCCCAGCATTTT
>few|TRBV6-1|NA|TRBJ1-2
CASSETSGVGSYGYTF
TGTGCCAGCAGTGAAACCTCGGGGGTCGGATCCTATGGCTACACCTTC
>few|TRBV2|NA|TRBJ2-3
CASRRVSSTDTQYF
TGTGCCAGCAGACGAGTCTCTAGCACAGATACGCAGTATTTT
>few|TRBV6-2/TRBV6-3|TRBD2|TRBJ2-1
CASTISGGYNEQFF
TGTGCCAGCACTATTAGCGGGGGGTACAATGAGCAGTTCTTC
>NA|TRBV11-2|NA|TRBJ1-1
CASSLEDSNTEAFF
TGTGCCAGCAGCTTAGAAGATTCGAACACTGAAGCTTTCTTT
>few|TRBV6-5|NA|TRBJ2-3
CASSYGSYLPIITDTQYF
TGTGCCAGCAGTTACGGCAGCTACTTACCTATAATCACAGATACGCAGTATTTT
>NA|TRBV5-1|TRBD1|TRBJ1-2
CASSLATGGYGYTF
TGCGCCAGCAGCTTGGCAACAGGGGGCTATGGCTACACCTTC
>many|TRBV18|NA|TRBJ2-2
CASSLDWSTGELFF
TGTGCCAGCTCACTGGACTGGAGCACCGGGGAGCTGTTTTTT
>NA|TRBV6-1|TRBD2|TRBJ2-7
CASRAYGLANSYEQYF
TGTGCCAGCAGAGCATACGGACTAGCGAACTCCTACGAGCAGTACTTC
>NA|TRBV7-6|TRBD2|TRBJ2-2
CASSFQTAPGLAGAGGELFF
TGTGCCAGCAGCTTCCAGACGGCCCCGGGACTAGCGGGAGCCGGCGGGGAGCTGTTTTTT
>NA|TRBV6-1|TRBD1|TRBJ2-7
CASRRQGAYEQYF
TGTGCCAGCAGACGTCAGGGGGCCTACGAGCAGTACTTC
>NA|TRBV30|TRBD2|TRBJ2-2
CAWRGTRETGELFF
TGTGCCTGGAGGGGGACTAGAGAGACCGGGGAGCTGTTTTTT
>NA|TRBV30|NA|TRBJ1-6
CAWHPGANSPLHF
TGTGCCTGGCACCCAGGGGCTAACTCACCCCTCCACTTT
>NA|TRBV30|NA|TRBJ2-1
CARSGTLRSGEQFF
TGTGCCAGGTCCGGGACCCTCCGTTCGGGTGAGCAGTTCTTC
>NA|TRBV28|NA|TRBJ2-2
CASSPPGHYTGELFF
TGTGCCAGCAGCCCCCCGGGACATTATACCGGGGAGCTGTTTTTT
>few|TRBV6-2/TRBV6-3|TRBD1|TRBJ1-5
CASTHRQGNQPRHF
TGTGCCAGCACCCACCGACAGGGCAATCAGCCCCGGCATTTT
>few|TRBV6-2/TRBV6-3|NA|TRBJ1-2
CASSPRPGDGYTF
TGTGCCAGCAGTCCCCGGCCAGGAGACGGCTACACCTTC
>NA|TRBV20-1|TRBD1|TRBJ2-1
CSARVGQGVREQFF
TGCAGTGCTAGGGTAGGACAGGGGGTCAGAGAGCAGTTCTTC
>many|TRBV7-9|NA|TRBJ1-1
CASSSSTEAFF
TGTGCCAGCAGCTCCAGTACTGAAGCTTTCTTT
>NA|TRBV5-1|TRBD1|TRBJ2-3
CASIELGTASTDTQYF
TGCGCCAGCATCGAACTCGGGACAGCAAGCACAGATACGCAGTATTTT
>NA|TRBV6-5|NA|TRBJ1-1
CASSLGQNTEAFF
TGTGCCAGCAGTTTGGGACAGAACACTGAAGCTTTCTTT
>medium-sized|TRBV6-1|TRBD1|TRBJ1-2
CASSEGTGLYGYTF
TGTGCCAGCAGTGAAGGGACAGGGTTGTATGGCTACACCTTC
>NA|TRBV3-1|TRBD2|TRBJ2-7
CASSSGGRTSGNEQYF
TGTGCCAGCAGCAGCGGGGGACGGACTAGCGGGAACGAGCAGTACTTC
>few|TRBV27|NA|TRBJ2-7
CASSLARDYEQYF
TGTGCCAGCAGTTTGGCCAGGGACTACGAGCAGTACTTC
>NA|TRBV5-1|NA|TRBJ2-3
CASSLGTVPSTDTQYF
TGCGCCAGCAGCTTGGGGACAGTCCCTAGCACAGATACGCAGTATTTT
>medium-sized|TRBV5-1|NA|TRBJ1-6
CASSAMTRGGNSPLHF
TGCGCCAGCAGCGCAATGACTAGGGGAGGGAATTCACCCCTCCACTTT
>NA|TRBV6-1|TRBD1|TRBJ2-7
CASSGTGYSYEQYF
TGTGCCAGCAGTGGGACAGGGTACTCCTACGAGCAGTACTTC
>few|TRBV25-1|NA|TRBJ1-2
CASTAGQSGGYTF
TGTGCCAGCACGGCAGGGCAATCGGGTGGCTACACCTTC
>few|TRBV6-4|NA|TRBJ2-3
CVSSPDSGTVDTQYF
TGTGTCAGCAGTCCGGACAGCGGTACGGTAGATACGCAGTATTTT
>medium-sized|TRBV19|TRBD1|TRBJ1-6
CASSTLGQGAGNSPLHF
TGTGCCAGTAGTACCCTGGGACAGGGGGCAGGAAATTCACCCCTCCACTTT
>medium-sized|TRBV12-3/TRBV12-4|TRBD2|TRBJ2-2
CASSFRSSGGLAGELFF
TGTGCCAGCAGTTTTAGGTCCAGCGGGGGATTAGCCGGGGAGCTGTTTTTT
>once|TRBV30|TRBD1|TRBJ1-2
CAWRDRGIYGYTF
TGTGCCTGGAGAGACAGGGGGATCTATGGCTACACCTTC
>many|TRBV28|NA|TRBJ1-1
CASSWPEGLDTEAFF
TGTGCCAGCAGTTGGCCAGAGGGCTTGGACACTGAAGCTTTCTTT
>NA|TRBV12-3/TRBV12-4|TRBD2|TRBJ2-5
CASQYSGRAISETQYF
TGTGCCAGCCAATATAGCGGGAGGGCTATCTCAGAGACCCAGTACTTC
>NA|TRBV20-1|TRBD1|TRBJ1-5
CSAYRGLGLNQPQHF
TGCAGTGCTTACAGGGGTCTGGGTTTGAATCAGCCCCAGCATTTT
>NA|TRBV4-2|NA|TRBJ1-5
CASSQRGGTRGQPQHF
TGTGCCAGCAGCCAGAGAGGGGGGACTCGTGGTCAGCCCCAGCATTTT
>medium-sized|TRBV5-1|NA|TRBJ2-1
CASSLVGGPENEQFF
TGCGCCAGCAGCTTGGTTGGGGGGCCGGAAAATGAGCAGTTCTTC
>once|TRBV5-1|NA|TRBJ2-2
CASSLIATGELFF
TGCGCCAGCAGCTTAATCGCCACCGGGGAGCTGTTTTTT
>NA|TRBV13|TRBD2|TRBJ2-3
CASSPTSGNTRFTDTQYF
TGTGCCAGCAGCCCGACTAGCGGGAATACCCGTTTCACAGATACGCAGTATTTT
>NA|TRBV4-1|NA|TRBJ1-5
CASSPTDRSKWQPQHF
TGCGCCAGCAGCCCAACTGACAGGTCCAAATGGCAGCCCCAGCATTTT
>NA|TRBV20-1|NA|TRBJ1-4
CSASGNRPNEKLFF
TGCAGTGCTAGTGGTAACCGGCCGAATGAAAAACTGTTTTTT
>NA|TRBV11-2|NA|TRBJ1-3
CASSLGGNTIYF
TGTGCCAGCAGCTTAGGGGGAAACACCATATATTTT
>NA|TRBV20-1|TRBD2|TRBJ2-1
CSARDQVAGDYNEQFF
TGCAGTGCTAGAGATCAGGTAGCGGGGGATTACAATGAGCAGTTCTTC
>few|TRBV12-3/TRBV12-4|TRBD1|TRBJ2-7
CASSSTTRDRAIEQYF
TGTGCCAGCAGTTCTACTACCCGGGACAGGGCGATCGAGCAGTACTTC
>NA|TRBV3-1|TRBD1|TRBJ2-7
CASSHRDRVWEQYF
TGTGCCAGCAGCCACCGGGACAGGGTGTGGGAGCAGTACTTC
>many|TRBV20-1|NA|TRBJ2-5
CSAIPGTKETQYF
TGCAGTGCTATCCCCGGGACCAAAGAGACCCAGTACTTC
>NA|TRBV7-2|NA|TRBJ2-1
CASSLEGPQFF
TGTGCCAGCAGCTTAGAGGGACCGCAGTTCTTC
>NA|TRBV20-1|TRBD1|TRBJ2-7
CSAHSTGAGYEQYF
TGCAGTGCTCATTCGACAGGGGCCGGCTACGAGCAGTACTTC
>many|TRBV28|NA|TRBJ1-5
CASSLYNSNQPQHF
TGTGCCAGCAGTTTATATAATAGCAATCAGCCCCAGCATTTT
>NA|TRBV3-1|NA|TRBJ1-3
CASAPYLSGNTIYF
TGTGCCAGTGCCCCCTACCTCTCTGGAAACACCATATATTTT
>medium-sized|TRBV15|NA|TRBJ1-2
CATSRDSLLNYGYTF
TGTGCCACCAGCAGAGATTCCCTGCTTAACTATGGCTACACCTTC